What follows are 5 T cell receptor beta chains derived from one specimen sequenced in a study of shared clonotypes between healthy human individuals. Data came from immunoSEQ multiplex PCR; TCRdb stores just in-frame clones and leaves some out. The data show some 2.3 million clones, 85% to 95% seen once. Sequencing was done on a sample of naive CD4+ T cells from PBMCs. Subset meaning: CD45RA+ positively selected. All receptors come from a man aged 18-30 years in good health. Some clones in this sample may be carry-over from other donors' samples.

The chain uses TRBV6-1 and TRBJ1-2; TRBD1 might be the D (6 bases). With 3 bases removed from V and 8 bases from J, the gap between germline ends came to 13 bases. The CDR3 is 13 amino acids. The germline V gene has CDR1 MNHNS and CDR2 SASEGT. The CDR3 DNA reads as TGTGCCAGCAGTGACTACAGGGTGGGCGGCTACACCTTC. Translation gives CASSDYRVGGYTF.

The chain carries TRBV6-5 and TRBJ2-1; 7 nucleotides match TRBD1. V lost 0 bases and J lost 7; bases outside the gene matches: 3. Per germline, CDR1 MNHEY and CDR2 SVGAGI. There are 14 residues in the CDR3. The CDR3 bases are TGTGCCAGCAGTTACTCGGGACAGCCAAATGAGCAGTTCTTC. Its translation is CASSYSGQPNEQFF.

The CDR3 DNA sequence: TGCGCCAGCAGCTTAATCTTACAGGGGAACAATGAGCAGTTCTTC. It is translated as CASSLILQGNNEQFF. The J gene is TRBJ2-1, the V gene TRBV5-1, with 7 bases that match TRBD1. The CDR3 length is 15 residues. The V gene's germline CDR1 is SGHRS and CDR2 YFSETQ. After removal of 2 bases from V and 5 bases from J, the junction contained 7 bases not matched to a gene.

The chain joins TRBV10-3 to TRBJ2-1; tentative D call: TRBD1 (6 bases). CDR3 length equals 14 residues. Trimming removed 10 bases at V and 9 bases at J, with 22 bases between. Germline V gene data show CDR1 as ENHRY and CDR2 as SYGVKD. This chain's CDR3 is CATAPDQLRGEQFF. The CDR3 nucleotides are TGTGCCACCGCCCCGGATCAACTCAGGGGTGAGCAGTTCTTC.

The genes are TRBV6-1 and TRBJ1-2; TRBD1 aligns across 7 bases. With 6 bases clipped from V and 2 bases from J, the junction kept 3 bases outside the gene matches. This CDR3 spans 13 amino acids. Germline CDR1 MNHNS, CDR2 SASEGT. In DNA form, the CDR3 reads TGTGCCAGCAGAGGGACAGAGAACTATGGCTACACCTTC. It yields the protein CASRGTENYGYTF.